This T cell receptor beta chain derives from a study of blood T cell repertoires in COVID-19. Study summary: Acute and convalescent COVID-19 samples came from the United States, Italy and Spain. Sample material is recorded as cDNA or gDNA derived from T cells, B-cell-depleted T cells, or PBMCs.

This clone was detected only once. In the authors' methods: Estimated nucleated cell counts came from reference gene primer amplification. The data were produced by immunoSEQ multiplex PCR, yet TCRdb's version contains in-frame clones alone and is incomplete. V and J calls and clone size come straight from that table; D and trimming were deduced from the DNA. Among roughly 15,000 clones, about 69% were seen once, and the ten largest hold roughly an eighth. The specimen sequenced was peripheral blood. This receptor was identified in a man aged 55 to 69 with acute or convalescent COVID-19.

CDR3 region: CASSLRTGGEQYF. CDR3 nucleotides: TGTGCCAGCAGTTTACGGACAGGGGGCGAGCAGTACTTC. This sequence joins TRBV27 and TRBJ2-7; 10 bases align to TRBD1. The CDR3 spans 13 residues. CDR1 is MNHEY, CDR2 SMNVEV, per germline (reference sequence). V lost 2 bases and J lost 6; bases outside the gene matches: 1.